The rows below give T cell receptor beta chains drawn from one sample of a study of T cell repertoires in breast cancer. TCRdb reprocessed the emulsion pairing reads with MiXCR, giving one entry per CDR3 protein. Among tens of thousands of distinct CDR3 sequences listed, roughly 44% were seen once. The material sequenced was CD8+ T cells. These receptor sequences come from a pool of human donors with breast cancer or a healthy control (not recorded which). Both conserved end residues are part of each CDR3. D genes are given only for firm matches. Rows may omit the clone size; those that give it use once, few, many or a size class.

j_call d_call v_call clone_size cdr3_nt cdr3_aa
TRBJ2-7 NA TRBV27 NA TGTGCCAGCAGTTTAGCAGGGAGGTCCTACGAGCAGTACTTC CASSLAGRSYEQYF
TRBJ1-1 NA TRBV7-9 few TGTGCCAGCAGTCCATCCCAGGGGTGGGACACTGAAGCTTCCTTT CASSPSQGWDTEASF
TRBJ2-2 NA TRBV7-7 NA TGTGCTAGCAGCTTAGGATGGCTGGGGGCGAAAAATGCCGGGGAGCTGTTTTTT CASSLGWLGAKNAGELFF
TRBJ2-3 NA TRBV29-1 few TGCAGCGTTGAATGGGGGGCTAACACAGATACGCAGTATTTT CSVEWGANTDTQYF
TRBJ2-7 NA TRBV2 NA TGTGCCAGCAGGGACCGGGACACAACTTTCTACGAGCAGTACTTC CASRDRDTTFYEQYF
TRBJ1-5 TRBD1 TRBV18 NA TGTGCCAGCTCACCATACAGGGGAGGGAGCAATCAGCCCCAGCATTTT CASSPYRGGSNQPQHF
TRBJ1-1 TRBD1 TRBV19 few TGTGCCAGTAGTACTATTGACAGGGACACTGAAGCTTTCTTT CASSTIDRDTEAFF
TRBJ1-4 NA TRBV19 NA TGTGCCAGTAGTACTCGGGGCGCGAAACTACCGGGACCGAAGAATGAAAAACTGTTTTTT CASSTRGAKLPGPKNEKLFF
TRBJ2-7 NA TRBV25-1 many TGTGCCAGCAGTGAATTAATCGGGCGGACGGACCACTACGAGCAGTACTTC CASSELIGRTDHYEQYF
TRBJ1-5 TRBD1 TRBV6-1 NA TGTGCCAGCAGCCGGGACAGGGATTATCAGCCCCAGCATTTT CASSRDRDYQPQHF
TRBJ2-1 NA TRBV4-1 NA TGCGCCAGCAGCCAAGGCTTAACCTTCGGTGAGCAGTTCTTC CASSQGLTFGEQFF
TRBJ2-1 TRBD2 TRBV5-1 NA TGCGCCAGCAGCTTGTTAGCGGGAGGGGCCGAGCAGTTCTTC CASSLLAGGAEQFF
TRBJ2-3 TRBD2 TRBV27 few TGTGCCAGCAGTTCGGATCCGGGACTAGGCACAGATACGCAGTATTTT CASSSDPGLGTDTQYF
TRBJ2-3 NA TRBV4-2 NA TGTGCCAGCAGCCAAGATGCGTCCGAGGAAGATACGCAGTATTTT CASSQDASEEDTQYF
TRBJ1-6 NA TRBV15 few TGTGCCACCAGCAGAGAAAGGGTTGATTCACCCCTCCACTTT CATSRERVDSPLHF
TRBJ2-1 NA TRBV5-6 NA TGTGCCAGCAGCTACACTTCCCACTACTACAATGAGCAGTTCTTC CASSYTSHYYNEQFF
TRBJ1-3 NA TRBV20-1 few TGCAGTGCTATAGACCCTTGGGGAAACACCATATATTTT CSAIDPWGNTIYF
TRBJ2-5 NA TRBV25-1 few TGTGCCAGCAGTGAATATGGGGGCGAGACCCAGTACTTC CASSEYGGETQYF
TRBJ2-6 NA TRBV19 NA TGTGCCAGTAGTACGATCGCTTCCGTTGGGGCCAACGTCCTGACTTTC CASSTIASVGANVLTF
TRBJ1-5 NA TRBV5-1 NA TGCGCCAGCAGCTTGGTCGTGAATCAGCCCCAGCATTTT CASSLVVNQPQHF
TRBJ2-7 NA TRBV6-1 NA TGTGCCAGCAGTTTCTACGAGCAGTACTTC CASSFYEQYF
TRBJ1-1 TRBD1 TRBV18 NA TGTGCCAGCTCACCTAAGACAGGGACTGAAGCTTTCTTT CASSPKTGTEAFF
TRBJ2-7 NA TRBV2 NA TGTGCCAGCAGAAGGGGAATCGAGCAGTACTTC CASRRGIEQYF
TRBJ2-1 TRBD1 TRBV7-9 once TGTGCCAGCAGCTTCCCAGGACAGGGGAGAAATGAGCAGTTCTTC CASSFPGQGRNEQFF
TRBJ1-3 NA TRBV2 NA TGTGCCAGCAAGGCTCTTGGAGGTGCGGGCACCATATATTTT CASKALGGAGTIYF
TRBJ2-2 NA TRBV27 NA TGTGCCAGCGGTCCACGACTACAGAGGAACACCAGGGAGCTGTTTTTT CASGPRLQRNTRELFF
TRBJ1-1 NA TRBV18 few TGTGCCAGCTCACCAAGAGGGGACACTGAAGCTTTCTTT CASSPRGDTEAFF
TRBJ1-4 TRBD1 TRBV2 few TGTGCCAGCAGTATGACAGGGATGGATGAAAAACTGTTTTTT CASSMTGMDEKLFF
TRBJ2-3 TRBD2 TRBV7-9 NA TGTGCCAGCAGCCCGGAACACGATAGCGGGGGGCGCACAGATACGCAGTATTTT CASSPEHDSGGRTDTQYF
TRBJ1-1 NA TRBV20-1 NA TGCAGTGCTAGATCGGGGAGGAACACTGAAGCTTTCTTT CSARSGRNTEAFF
TRBJ2-5 TRBD1 TRBV27 few TGTGCCAGCGGATGGGACAGGGGGCTGGAGACCCAGTACTTC CASGWDRGLETQYF
TRBJ2-1 TRBD1 TRBV19 few TGTGCCAGTAGCCGACAGGGATCCTACAATGAGCAGTTCTTC CASSRQGSYNEQFF
TRBJ1-5 NA TRBV4-1 few TGCGCCAGCAGCCAAGATATAAATCAGCCCCAGCATTTT CASSQDINQPQHF
TRBJ2-1 TRBD2 TRBV20-1 few TGCAGTGCTAGAGATGAAGATCTAGCGGGGGGGTACTACAATGAGCAGTTCTTC CSARDEDLAGGYYNEQFF
TRBJ1-2 NA TRBV5-4 NA TGTGCCAGCAGCTTCGACACCAGGGCTAACCGTGGCTACACCTTC CASSFDTRANRGYTF
TRBJ2-3 TRBD2 TRBV12-3/TRBV12-4 few TGTGCCAGCAGTCTCGCGGGGGGCCAGGGAGATACGCAGTATTTT CASSLAGGQGDTQYF
TRBJ2-7 TRBD2 TRBV20-1 few TGCAGTGCTAGGGAACTTCTAGCGGACTCCTACGAGCAGTACTTC CSARELLADSYEQYF
TRBJ2-7 NA TRBV28 many TGTGCCGCGGTCGAGGCGAATGGGTCCTACGAGCAGTACTTC CAAVEANGSYEQYF
TRBJ1-5 NA TRBV2 NA TGTGCCAGCAGTGAATCCCAGGCTCAGCCCCAGCATTTT CASSESQAQPQHF
TRBJ2-1 TRBD2 TRBV6-4 NA TGTGCCAGCTCCCCTCTAGCGGGCTCAAGTCCCGAGCAGTTCTTC CASSPLAGSSPEQFF
TRBJ1-3 NA TRBV27 NA TGTGCCGCCGCGACTTGGGCGGCTGGAAGCACTATATATTTT CAAATWAAGSTIYF
TRBJ1-1 NA TRBV2 NA TGTGCCAGCAGTGATGGTACGGAGAACACTGAAGCTTTCTTT CASSDGTENTEAFF
TRBJ1-2 NA TRBV10-2 NA TGCGCCAGCAGTAACAGGGTAGCGAGTGGCTACACCTTC CASSNRVASGYTF